This TCR beta chain comes out of a study of T-cell memory formation after mild COVID-19. With 0 bases removed from V and 11 bases from J, the gap between germline ends came to 20 bases. Germline lookup yields CDR1 LNHNV and CDR2 YYDKDF (reference sequence). The CDR3 totals 16 residues. The TCR alpha and TCR beta cDNA libraries, bearing sample barcodes and UMIs, were generated by 5'RACE using constant-segment primers. Using its own MiXCR run on the 5' RACE reads, TCRdb lists one record per CDR3 protein. The sample has a few hundred thousand distinct CDR3 sequences, approximately 15% seen once. Points from the study as a whole: Day 15 to 85 contractors were CD4/CD8 balanced; later expanders leaned CD4+. Certain responding clones were present in pre-infection memory, suggesting participation of cross-reactive memory.

Remarks on this clonotype: The antigen is not known.

The chain carries TRBV15 and TRBJ1-5; D may be TRBD1 (6 bases). The clonotype was recovered from a man younger than 35 who had mild COVID-19 (a few samples of this study predate the infection). Cell type and time point are not known. The sample consisted of PBMCs or a T cell subset sorted from them (not recorded which). CDR3 region: CATSREPGAGDGTQHF. For the CDR3, the DNA is TGTGCCACCAGCAGAGAGCCAGGGGCGGGGGACGGGACCCAGCATTTT.